This T cell receptor beta chain was observed in a study of OX40 agonist ivuxolimab in advanced cancers. Sampled blood was obtained at baseline, cycle 4 day 1, and cycle 7 day 1. The J segment lost 3 bases and the V segment lost 2 bases, leaving 7 bases of the junction unmatched. This CDR3 has 17 amino acids. Germline V gives CDR1 SGHRS, CDR2 YFSETQ. TCRdb's table, derived via immunoSEQ multiplex PCR, lists solely in-frame clones and lacks some. The sample includes some 75,000 clones, approximately 91% of them seen just once. V gene TRBV5-1 combines with J gene TRBJ2-2; TRBD2 agrees at 10 bases. The sequence was obtained from an adult with an advanced solid tumor such as melanoma, head and neck, liver or kidney cancer. The source material was CD4+ or CD8+ T cells sorted from blood, sampled in a trial of the OX40 agonist ivuxolimab. CDR3 residues: CASSFRLAGVDTGELFF. CDR3 sequence (DNA): TGCGCCAGCAGCTTCCGGCTAGCGGGAGTTGACACCGGGGAGCTGTTTTTT.